This record looks at one T cell receptor beta chain sequence and its context. Trimming at V came to 4 bases and at J to 7 bases, leaving 5 bases not matched to a gene. The CDR3 has 14 amino acids. Germline CDR1 PRHDT, CDR2 FYEKMQ (reference sequence). It was with 60 Vbeta and 13 Jbeta primers that the PCR ran. Assay used: immunoSEQ multiplex PCR; TCRdb lists only in-frame clones, some missing. This table has about 160,000 clones, about 80% appearing once. The data originate from a study of cytomegalovirus exposure and HLA in healthy donors. The sequenced sample consisted of PBMCs. V gene TRBV13 combines with J gene TRBJ2-7; TRBD1 matches at 12 bases. This clonotype was obtained from a woman in her forties or fifties in good health and CMV-seropositive. This CDR3 is CASSWGQGAEEQYF. The CDR3 DNA reads as TGTGCCAGCAGCTGGGGACAGGGGGCGGAGGAGCAGTACTTC.